The sequence of this T cell receptor beta chain was determined in a study of CD8 T cells in Susac syndrome (dated by TCRdb to the late 2010s). For context, the study as a whole: Repertoire sequencing was used to test whether CD8+ T cell activation and differentiation in Susac syndrome was antigen driven. The study compared CD8+ T cell repertoire clonality among 12 healthy donors, 14 Susac syndrome patients and around 16 multiple sclerosis patients.

The germline V gene yields MGHRA for CDR1 and YSYEKL for CDR2. At the junction V is shortened by 4 bases and J by 11 bases, with 17 bases in between. CDR3 length: 13 amino acids, cysteine to phenylalanine. The entry retains the CDR3 DNA only, 39 bases that are in frame from base 1. What the research found in general, with its limitations: The number of individuals in the TCR sequencing and HLA analysis was recognized as being relatively small.

RNA was extracted with the RNeasy kit and roughly 0.45 to 1 ug was reverse transcribed using random hexamers. The immunoSEQ multiplex PCR assay, covering 54 Vbeta and 13 Jbeta segments, was used to amplify TCR beta CDR3 regions. PCR amplification bias was corrected by using a synthetic template baseline for primer optimization and computational correction. The authors' pipeline ran thus. Reads were annotated to V, D and J genes according to IMGT and were analyzed with immunoSEQ Analyzer, with only productive sequences retained. To calculate clonality, Shannon entropy was normalized by log2 of the number of productive unique sequences and then subtracted from one. For each patient and control, public and private clones were evaluated among the 100 most prevalent clones. Clones were defined as Susac-specific when absent from the healthy and MS cohorts, from over 950 published viral clones and from other ImmuneACCESS disease sequences. The public reads were reanalyzed by TCRdb: fastp trimming at Q25, MiXCR alignment, in-frame beta chains only. Rows matching on CDR3 protein sequence are summarized as one entry with the most common DNA and genes. TCRdb, not the original authors, processed these V and J calls. This sample lists approximately 100,000 distinct CDR3 sequences; roughly 90% were detected once. Roughly 0.12% of the sample belongs to the ten largest clones.

As concerns this clonotype: Its antigen specificity is not known. Base quality data are lacking; no much larger clone is found one base away.

Peripheral blood CD8+ and CD4+ T cells from healthy donors, Susac syndrome patients and multiple sclerosis patients were profiled using high-throughput TCR beta sequencing. The healthy donors served as controls matched for age and sex. Bulk CD8+ and CD4+ T cells were purified by magnetic negative isolation, while CD8+ TEMRA cells were enriched using FACS. Blood was collected in EDTA tubes and processed within 24 hours, with PBMCs isolated through density gradient centrifugation. PBMCs intended for TCR sequencing were frozen in liquid nitrogen and were later thawed in a 37 degrees C water bath. The sorted or isolated CD4+, CD8+ and CD8+ TEMRA cells reached a purity of at least 90%.

This clonotype was obtained from a human donor in good health. This chain joins TRBV4-1 to TRBJ1-1; 6 matching bases give a weak D call of TRBD1. Source material: CD8+ T cells from PBMCs. The DNA reads TGCGCCAGCAGCCGAGCCGGACAGCCTGCGGCTTTCTTT. This is translated as CASSRAGQPAAFF.